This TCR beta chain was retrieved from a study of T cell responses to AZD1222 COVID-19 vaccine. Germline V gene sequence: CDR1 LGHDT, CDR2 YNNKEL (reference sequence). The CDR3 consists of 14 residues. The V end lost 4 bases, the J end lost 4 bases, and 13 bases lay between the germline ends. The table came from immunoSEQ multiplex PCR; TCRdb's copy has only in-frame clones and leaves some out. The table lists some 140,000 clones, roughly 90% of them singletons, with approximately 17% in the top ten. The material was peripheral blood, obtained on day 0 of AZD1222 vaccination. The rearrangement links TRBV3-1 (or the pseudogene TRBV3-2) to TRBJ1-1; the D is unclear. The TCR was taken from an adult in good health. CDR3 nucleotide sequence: TGTGCCAGCAGCCGGGATTTAGGGCCCACTGAAGCTTTCTTT. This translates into CASSRDLGPTEAFF.